Shown below are 21 T cell receptor beta chains from a single sample sequenced in a study of T cell responses to AZD1222 COVID-19 vaccine. Sequencing used immunoSEQ multiplex PCR; TCRdb keeps in-frame clones, though not all of them. The table lists under 200,000 clones, approximately 93% of them singletons. This material consisted of peripheral blood, taken on day 0 of AZD1222 vaccination. The receptors stem from an adult in good health.

The rearrangement uses TRBV6-5 and TRBJ2-3; D remains unclear. Germline V gene sequence: CDR1 MNHEY, CDR2 SVGAGI. CDR3 length: 15 residues. Trimming stripped 4 bases from V and 0 bases from J, with 11 bases between. The CDR3 protein is CASSLGISSTDTQYF. The CDR3 DNA is TGTGCCAGCAGTTTGGGTATCTCTAGCACAGATACGCAGTATTTT.

The rearrangement joins TRBV18 to TRBJ2-2; a weak D match, TRBD1 (5 bases). V lost 3 bases and J 1 base, leaving 9 bases between the germline ends. Per the germline V gene, CDR1 is KGHSH and CDR2 is LQKENI. The CDR3 contains 15 residues. The CDR3, as DNA: TGTGCCAGCTCACCCCGTGACAGGAACACCGGGGAGCTGTTTTTT. It yields the protein CASSPRDRNTGELFF.

V is TRBV3-1 (or the pseudogene TRBV3-2) and J is TRBJ1-1; 10 bases agree with TRBD1. CDR3 length: 14 residues. Germline V gives CDR1 LGHDT, CDR2 YNNKEL (reference sequence). V shed 4 bases and J 4 bases; nucleotides not matched to a gene: 3. Written as DNA, the CDR3 is TGTGCCAGCAGCCGGACAGGGGGAAGCACTGAAGCTTTCTTT. The encoded protein is CASSRTGGSTEAFF.

The rearrangement joins TRBV4-1 to TRBJ2-7; TRBD1 matches at 7 bases. With V trimmed by 5 bases and J by 2 bases, 6 bases remained unmatched. Germline assignment: CDR1 MGHRA and CDR2 YSYEKL. CDR3 size: 14 residues. CDR3 residues: CASSSRTGAYEQYF. CDR3 sequence (DNA): TGCGCCAGCAGCTCCAGGACAGGAGCCTACGAGCAGTACTTC.

This clone came up once. The chain recombines TRBV7-9 with TRBJ1-5, with 7 positions matching TRBD1. Germline V gene lookup returns CDR1 SEHNR and CDR2 FQNEAQ (reference sequence). This CDR3 is built from 14 residues. V gave up 2 bases and J gave up 10 bases; unmatched junction bases: 8. The CDR3, as DNA: TGTGCCAGCAGCTTAACCAGGGGGATGCATCCCCAGCATTTT. Residues: CASSLTRGMHPQHF.

The chain is built from TRBV2 and TRBJ1-6; D unresolved. V was clipped by 8 bases and J by 11 bases, with 16 bases between them. The CDR3 extends over 13 amino acids. Germline lookup yields CDR1 SNHLY and CDR2 FYNNEI. CDR3 nucleotide sequence: TGTGCCAGCTGTTTGGAGGTCCCTCCACCCCTCCACTTT. Translated: CASCLEVPPPLHF.

The chain combines TRBV2 with TRBJ1-5, with 7 positions matching TRBD1. The CDR3 contains 14 residues. Germline lookup yields CDR1 SNHLY and CDR2 FYNNEI. Trimming removed 5 bases from V and 3 bases from J; junction bases left unmatched: 4. The CDR3 region is CASSPTGYNQPQHF. The CDR3 DNA sequence: TGTGCCAGCAGTCCGACAGGGTACAATCAGCCCCAGCATTTT.

In its sample, this clone was seen a few times. The V call is TRBV6-5, the J call TRBJ2-1; D uncertain. V lost 5 bases and J 6 bases, leaving 17 bases between the germline ends. Germline V gene data show CDR1 as MNHEY and CDR2 as SVGAGI. This CDR3 has 15 residues. CDR3 loop: CASSQIQEPSNEQFF. The CDR3 DNA reads TGTGCCAGCAGTCAGATCCAAGAACCTTCCAATGAGCAGTTCTTC.

The chain joins TRBV6-5 to TRBJ1-3; D not certain. The CDR3 consists of 16 residues. CDR1 MNHEY and CDR2 SVGAGI come from the germline V gene. Deletions cut 2 bases from V and 0 bases from J, with 11 bases between. Written as DNA, the CDR3 is TGTGCCAGCAGTTACAAGGGCCGATCCTCTGGAAACACCATATATTTT. Translating it yields CASSYKGRSSGNTIYF.

This clone was counted a single time. The chain is built from TRBV11-2 and TRBJ2-5; D is perhaps TRBD1 (6 bases). Between the trimmed V and J ends, which lost 2 bases and 5 bases, there was a span of 12 bases. The germline CDR1 and CDR2 sequences are SGHAT and FQNNGV. CDR3 length: 14 amino acids. CDR3 bases: TGTGCCAGCAGCTTAAGAACAGGGCTGGAGACCCAGTACTTC. This encodes CASSLRTGLETQYF.

The chain carries TRBV7-9 and TRBJ1-2; 7 bases are shared with TRBD1. This CDR3 has 15 amino acids. Germline loops: CDR1 SEHNR, CDR2 FQNEAQ (reference sequence). V trimming: 1 base; J trimming: 6 bases; junction bases outside the gene matches: 8. The CDR3 reads CASSLGQGSDHGYTF. CDR3 sequence (DNA): TGTGCCAGCAGCTTAGGACAGGGATCGGATCATGGCTACACCTTC.

The CDR3 DNA reads TGCGCCAGCAGCGGAGGGCCGGGAGATGGTGACACCGGGGAGCTGTTTTTT. Amino acid sequence: CASSGGPGDGDTGELFF. J is TRBJ2-2 and V is TRBV5-1; tentative D call: TRBD2 (6 bases). V shed 4 bases and J shed 3 bases, with 19 bases lying between them. Germline V lookup: CDR1 SGHRS, CDR2 YFSETQ. This CDR3 has 17 residues.

The chain has TRBV5-1 and TRBJ2-3; D gene unclear. Germline lookup yields CDR1 SGHRS and CDR2 YFSETQ. Deletions cut 2 bases from V and 3 bases from J, with 13 bases between. The CDR3 runs 15 residues. The CDR3: CASSLRVGETDTQYF. CDR3 DNA: TGCGCCAGCAGCTTAAGGGTAGGAGAAACAGATACGCAGTATTTT.

This chain uses TRBV4-1 with TRBJ1-1; TRBD1 is a possible D gene (5 bases). Germline-derived CDR1 and CDR2 are MGHRA and YSYEKL. The CDR3 covers 15 residues. Trimming took off 4 bases at V and 1 base at J, with 13 bases between the two ends. In DNA, the CDR3 is TGCGCCAGCAGCCCTTTACAGGCGGGGAACACTGAAGCTTTCTTT. Residues: CASSPLQAGNTEAFF.

This sequence joins TRBV6-5 and TRBJ1-5; D possibly corresponds to TRBD1 (6 bases). V was clipped by 6 bases and J by 5 bases, with 14 bases between them. The CDR3 runs to 14 residues. Per the germline V gene, CDR1 is MNHEY and CDR2 is SVGAGI. The CDR3 spells CASRGGQPYQPQHF. CDR3 in DNA: TGTGCCAGCAGGGGGGGGCAGCCTTATCAGCCCCAGCATTTT.

This clone occurred once. The chain has TRBV30 and TRBJ1-1, with D maybe TRBD1 (6 bases). Per the germline V gene, CDR1 is GTSNPN and CDR2 is SVGIG (reference sequence). V was clipped by 5 bases and J by 4 bases, with 17 bases between them. The CDR3 consists of 14 residues. In DNA form, the CDR3 reads TGTGCCTGGGACTACGGGGGAGGGGGCACTGAAGCTTTCTTT. Its translation is CAWDYGGGGTEAFF.

The chain is built from TRBV5-1 and TRBJ2-7; maybe TRBD2 (6 bases). CDR1 is SGHRS, CDR2 YFSETQ, per germline. Trimming took off 6 bases at V and 6 bases at J, with 13 bases between the two ends. There are 12 residues in the CDR3. The CDR3 coding sequence is TGCGCCAGCACCTACGGAGGGAGCGAGCAGTACTTC. Translated: CASTYGGSEQYF.

V is TRBV3-1 (or the pseudogene TRBV3-2) and J is TRBJ2-1; the D gene is possibly TRBD2 (5 bases). Trimming took off 6 bases at V and 8 bases at J, with 20 bases between the two ends. The germline V gene has CDR1 LGHDT and CDR2 YNNKEL (reference sequence). CDR3 size: 15 residues. In DNA, the CDR3 is TGTGCCAGCAGTCCCCTAGCTCCCCGGGTGGATGAGCAGTTCTTC. Translating it yields CASSPLAPRVDEQFF.

The J gene is TRBJ1-6, the V gene TRBV27; D gene uncertain. Trimming cost V 6 bases and J 7 bases, with 19 bases left between them. CDR3 length equals 16 residues. Germline V gene lookup returns CDR1 MNHEY and CDR2 SMNVEV (reference sequence). CDR3 in amino acids: CASRSQGSSFNSPLHF. The CDR3 DNA reads TGTGCCAGCAGATCCCAAGGGTCATCATTCAATTCACCCCTCCACTTT.

The CDR3 coding sequence is TGTGCCAGCAGCTCCCCGGGGAGCGGGAGAGTCGCAGAGACCCAGTACTTC. This gives the protein CASSSPGSGRVAETQYF. The chain uses TRBV5-4 and TRBJ2-5; TRBD2 aligns across 8 bases. The junction had 14 bases not matched to a gene; V was cut back by 3 bases and J by 4 bases. CDR1 and CDR2 (germline): SGHNT, YYREEE (reference sequence). The CDR3 consists of 17 residues.

DNA for the CDR3: TGTGCCATCAGTGACGGCCCAGGACAGGGCCCTCTTGGCTATGGCTACACCTTC. Translating gives CAISDGPGQGPLGYGYTF. V gene TRBV10-3 combines with J gene TRBJ1-2; 8 nucleotides line up with TRBD1. V shed 3 bases, J shed 4 bases, and the junction held 16 bases outside the gene matches. CDR3 length: 18 residues. Germline assignment: CDR1 ENHRY and CDR2 SYGVKD.